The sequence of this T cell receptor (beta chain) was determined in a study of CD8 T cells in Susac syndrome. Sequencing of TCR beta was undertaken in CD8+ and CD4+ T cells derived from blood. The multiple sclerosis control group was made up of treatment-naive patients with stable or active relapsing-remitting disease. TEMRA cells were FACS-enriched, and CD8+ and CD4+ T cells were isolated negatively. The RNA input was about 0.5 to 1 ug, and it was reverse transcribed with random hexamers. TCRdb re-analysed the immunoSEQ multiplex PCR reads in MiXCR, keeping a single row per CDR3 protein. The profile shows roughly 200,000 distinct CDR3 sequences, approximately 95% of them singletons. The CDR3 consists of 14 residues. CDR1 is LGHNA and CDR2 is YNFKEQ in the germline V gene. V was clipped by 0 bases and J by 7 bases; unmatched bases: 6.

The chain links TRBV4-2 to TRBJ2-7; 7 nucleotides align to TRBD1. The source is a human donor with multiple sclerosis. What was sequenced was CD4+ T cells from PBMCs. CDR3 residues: CASSQERGPLEQYF. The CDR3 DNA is TGTGCCAGCAGCCAAGAAAGGGGGCCACTGGAGCAGTACTTC.